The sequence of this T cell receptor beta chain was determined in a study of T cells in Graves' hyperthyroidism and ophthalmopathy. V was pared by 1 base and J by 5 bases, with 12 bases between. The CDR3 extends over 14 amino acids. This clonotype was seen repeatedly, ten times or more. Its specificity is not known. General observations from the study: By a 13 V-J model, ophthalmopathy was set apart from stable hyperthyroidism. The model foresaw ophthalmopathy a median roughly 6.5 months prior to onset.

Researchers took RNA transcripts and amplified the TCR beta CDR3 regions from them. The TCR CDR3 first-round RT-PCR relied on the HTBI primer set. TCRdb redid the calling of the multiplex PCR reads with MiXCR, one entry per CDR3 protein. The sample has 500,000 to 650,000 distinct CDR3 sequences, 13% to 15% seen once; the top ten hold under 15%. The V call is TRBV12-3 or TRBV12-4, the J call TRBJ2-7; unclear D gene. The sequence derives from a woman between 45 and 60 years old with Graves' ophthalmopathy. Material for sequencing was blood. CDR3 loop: CASSLVRPPHEQYF. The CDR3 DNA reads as TGTGCCAGCAGTTTAGTGAGGCCGCCCCACGAGCAGTACTTC.